This T cell receptor beta chain derives from a study of blood T cells in healthy people across ages. CDR3 size: 15 residues. Germline CDR1 SGDLS, CDR2 YYNGEE. With 0 bases removed from V and 0 bases from J, the gap between germline ends came to 8 bases. A second about 7 to 11 cycle PCR used barcoded and J-beta primers. MiXCR, run by TCRdb on the 5' RACE reads, gives a single entry per CDR3 protein. The data contain approximately 800,000 distinct CDR3 sequences, 20% to 30% of them singletons. The table lists this clonotype with a few counts. This sample was also put to use in a study of T cells of mothers and their children.

This chain connects TRBV9 to TRBJ2-3; D may correspond to TRBD1 or TRBD2 (5 bases each). This clonotype originated in a boy aged 5-17 years in good health. Input material: blood. CDR3 nucleotide sequence: TGTGCCAGCAGCGTAGAGTGGGGGAGCACAGATACGCAGTATTTT. Translation: CASSVEWGSTDTQYF.